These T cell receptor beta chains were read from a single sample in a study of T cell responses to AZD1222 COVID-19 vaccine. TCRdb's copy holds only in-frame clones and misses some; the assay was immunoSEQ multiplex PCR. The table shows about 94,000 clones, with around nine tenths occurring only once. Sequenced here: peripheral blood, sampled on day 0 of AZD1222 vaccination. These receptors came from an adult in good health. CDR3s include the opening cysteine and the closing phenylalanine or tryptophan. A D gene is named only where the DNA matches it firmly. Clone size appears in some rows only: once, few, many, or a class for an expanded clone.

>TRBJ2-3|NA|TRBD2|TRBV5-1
CASSFSSGGVDTQYF
TGCGCCAGCAGCTTTTCTAGCGGGGGAGTGGATACGCAGTATTTT
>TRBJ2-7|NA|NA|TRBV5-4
CASSSEMLYEQYF
TGTGCCAGCAGCTCGGAGATGCTTTACGAGCAGTACTTC
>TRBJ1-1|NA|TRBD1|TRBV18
CASSPRQGETEAFF
TGTGCCAGCTCACCACGACAGGGGGAGACTGAAGCTTTCTTT
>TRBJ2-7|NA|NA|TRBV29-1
CSVVEDRSPREQYF
TGCAGCGTTGTCGAGGATCGTTCTCCCCGCGAGCAGTACTTC
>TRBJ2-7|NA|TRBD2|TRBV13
CASSMGSRGGYYEQYF
TGTGCCAGCAGCATGGGTTCGCGCGGGGGGTACTACGAGCAGTACTTC
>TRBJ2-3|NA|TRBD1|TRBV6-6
CASSYVGQVGTDTQYF
TGTGCCAGCAGTTACGTGGGACAGGTGGGCACAGATACGCAGTATTTT
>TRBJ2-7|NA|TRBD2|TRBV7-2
CASSLNGGGIAGEQYF
TGTGCCAGCAGCCTAAACGGCGGGGGGATCGCTGGGGAGCAGTACTTC
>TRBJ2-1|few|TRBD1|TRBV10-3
CAISTGTGRNEQFF
TGTGCCATCAGCACAGGGACAGGGAGGAATGAGCAGTTCTTC
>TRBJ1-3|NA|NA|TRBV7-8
CASSSRSEDTIYF
TGTGCCAGCAGCTCCCGCTCGGAGGACACCATATATTTT
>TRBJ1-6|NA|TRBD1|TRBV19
CASSPQGGDSPLHF
TGTGCCAGTAGTCCACAGGGGGGAGATTCACCCCTCCACTTT